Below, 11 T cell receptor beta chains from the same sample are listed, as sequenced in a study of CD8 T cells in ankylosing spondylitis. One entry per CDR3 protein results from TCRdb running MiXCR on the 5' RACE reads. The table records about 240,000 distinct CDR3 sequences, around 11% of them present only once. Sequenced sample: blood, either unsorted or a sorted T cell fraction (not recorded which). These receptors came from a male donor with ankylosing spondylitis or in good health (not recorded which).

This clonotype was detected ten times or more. CDR3 in amino acids: CASSTGTSNTEAFF. DNA for the CDR3: TGTGCCAGCAGTACCGGGACGTCCAACACTGAAGCTTTCTTT. The chain links TRBV6-1 to TRBJ1-1, with D perhaps TRBD1 (5 bases). The ends were cut back, 5 bases at V and 2 bases at J, with 12 bases in the middle. There are 14 residues in the CDR3. In germline, CDR1 is MNHNS, CDR2 SASEGT.

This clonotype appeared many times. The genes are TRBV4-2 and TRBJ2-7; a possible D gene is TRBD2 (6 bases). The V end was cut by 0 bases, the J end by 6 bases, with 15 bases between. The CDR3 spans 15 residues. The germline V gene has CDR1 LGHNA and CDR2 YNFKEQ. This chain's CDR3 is CASSQDSGKGSEQYF. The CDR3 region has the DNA TGTGCCAGCAGCCAAGATAGCGGCAAGGGGTCCGAGCAGTACTTC.

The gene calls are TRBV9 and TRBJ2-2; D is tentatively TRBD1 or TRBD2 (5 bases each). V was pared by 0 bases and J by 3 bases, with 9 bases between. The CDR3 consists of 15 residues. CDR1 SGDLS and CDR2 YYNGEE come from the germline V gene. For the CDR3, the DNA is TGTGCCAGCAGCGTAGCGGGACCCCACACCGGGGAGCTGTTTTTT. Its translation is CASSVAGPHTGELFF.

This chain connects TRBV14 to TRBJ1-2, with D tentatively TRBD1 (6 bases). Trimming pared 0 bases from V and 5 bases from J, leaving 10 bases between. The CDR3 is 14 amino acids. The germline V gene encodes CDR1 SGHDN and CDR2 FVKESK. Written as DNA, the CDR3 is TGTGCCAGCAGCCAAGATCCCAGGGGATATGGCTACACCTTC. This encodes CASSQDPRGYGYTF.

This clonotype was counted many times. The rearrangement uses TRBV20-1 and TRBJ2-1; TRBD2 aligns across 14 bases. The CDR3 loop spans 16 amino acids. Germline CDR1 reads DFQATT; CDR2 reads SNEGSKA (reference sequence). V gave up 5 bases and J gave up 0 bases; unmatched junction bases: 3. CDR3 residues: CSAPGTSGSSYNEQFF. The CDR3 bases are TGCAGTGCTCCCGGGACTAGCGGGAGCTCCTACAATGAGCAGTTCTTC.

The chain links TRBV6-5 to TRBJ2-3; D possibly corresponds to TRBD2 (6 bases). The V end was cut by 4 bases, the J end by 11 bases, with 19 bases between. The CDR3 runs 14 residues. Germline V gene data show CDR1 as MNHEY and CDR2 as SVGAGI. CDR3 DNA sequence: TGTGCCAGCAGTTCGAACTCGGGACTCCGGGGGCAGTATTTT. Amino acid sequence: CASSSNSGLRGQYF.

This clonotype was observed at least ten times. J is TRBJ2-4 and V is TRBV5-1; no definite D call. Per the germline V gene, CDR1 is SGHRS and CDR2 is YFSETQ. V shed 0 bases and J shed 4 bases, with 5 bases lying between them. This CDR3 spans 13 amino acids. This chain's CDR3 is CASSLVQKNIQYF. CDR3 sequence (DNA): TGCGCCAGCAGCTTGGTACAGAAAAACATTCAGTACTTC.

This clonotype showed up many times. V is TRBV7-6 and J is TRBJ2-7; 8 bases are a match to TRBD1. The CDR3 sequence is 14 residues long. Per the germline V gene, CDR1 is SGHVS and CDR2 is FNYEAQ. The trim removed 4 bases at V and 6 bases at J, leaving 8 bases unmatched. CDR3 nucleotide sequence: TGTGCCAGCAGCTCTTGGGACAGGATGACCGAGCAGTACTTC. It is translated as CASSSWDRMTEQYF.

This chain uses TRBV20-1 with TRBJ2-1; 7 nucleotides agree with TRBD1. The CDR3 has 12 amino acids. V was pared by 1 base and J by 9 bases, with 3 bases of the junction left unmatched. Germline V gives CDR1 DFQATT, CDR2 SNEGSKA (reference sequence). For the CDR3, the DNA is TGCAGTGCTAGAGCGGCAGGGGGTGAGCAGTTCTTC. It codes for CSARAAGGEQFF.

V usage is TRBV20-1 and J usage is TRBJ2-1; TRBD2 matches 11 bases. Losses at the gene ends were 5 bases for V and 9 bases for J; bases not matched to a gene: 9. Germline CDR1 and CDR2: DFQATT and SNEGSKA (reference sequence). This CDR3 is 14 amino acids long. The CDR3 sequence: CSAETSGGSIEQFF. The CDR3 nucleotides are TGCAGTGCTGAAACTAGCGGGGGCTCGATTGAGCAGTTCTTC.

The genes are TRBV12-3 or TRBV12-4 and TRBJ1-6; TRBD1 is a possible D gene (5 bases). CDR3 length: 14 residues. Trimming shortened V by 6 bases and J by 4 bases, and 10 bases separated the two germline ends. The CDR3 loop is CASRRTTYNSPLHF. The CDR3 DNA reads TGTGCCAGCAGGAGGACAACTTATAATTCACCCCTCCACTTT.